The subject of this entry is one T cell receptor (beta chain). Per the germline V gene, CDR1 is SGHRS and CDR2 is YFSETQ. The CDR3 totals 12 residues. The V gene lost 4 bases and the J gene lost 5 bases, with 9 bases spanning the gap. The record originates from a study of blood T cells in healthy people across ages. Through a sample-barcoded 5' primer and a J-beta primer mix, a second PCR was run for about 6 to 12 cycles. TCRdb analysed the 5' RACE reads with MiXCR anew, one entry per CDR3 protein. The sample records hundreds of thousands of distinct CDR3 sequences, approximately 50% being singletons.

This sequence originates from a man in his fifties or sixties in good health. This rearrangement joins TRBV5-1 to TRBJ1-2, with a possible D match to TRBD1 (5 bases). The sample comprised blood. The CDR3 is CASSTGTYGYTF. CDR3 nucleotides: TGCGCCAGCAGCACCGGGACGTATGGCTACACCTTC. The whole variable domain, remainder taken from reference TRBV5-1 and TRBJ1-2, is KAGVTQTPRYLIKTRGQQVTLSCSPISGHRSVSWYQQTPGQGLQFLFEYFSETQRNKGNFPGRFSGRQFSNSRSEMNVSTLELGDSALYLCASSTGTYGYTFGSGTRLTVV.